A single sample is the source of the 7 T cell receptor beta chains below, sequenced in a study of metastatic and nonmetastatic thyroid tumors. TCRdb reanalyzed the PCR reads with MiXCR. This sample yields about 52,000 clones, of which approximately 17% are seen a single time; about 2.7% belongs to the top ten. No treatment of any kind had been given to any patient before thyroid surgery. Sequenced material: blood. These receptors were collected from a female donor with papillary thyroid cancer or a benign thyroid nodule (not recorded which). Some clones in this sample may be carry-over from other donors' samples.

This chain links TRBV5-1 with TRBJ2-2, with a weak D call TRBD1 (5 bases). CDR1 is SGHRS, CDR2 YFSETQ, per germline. With 2 bases removed from V and 1 base from J, the gap between germline ends came to 6 bases. CDR3 size: 14 residues. CDR3 bases: TGCGCCAGCAGCTTTGGACAGAACACCGGGGAGCTGTTTTTT. Encoded protein: CASSFGQNTGELFF.

This clone was seen ten or more times. The V call is TRBV20-1, the J call TRBJ2-5; 7 positions agree with TRBD2. Germline CDR1 reads DFQATT; CDR2 reads SNEGSKA (reference sequence). The CDR3 runs to 14 residues. V shed 3 bases, J shed 1 base, and the junction held 5 bases outside the gene matches. DNA of the CDR3: TGCAGTGCTAGTCTCCCTAGCGGCCAAGAGACCCAGTACTTC. Protein sequence: CSASLPSGQETQYF.

This clone was seen at least ten times. This chain connects TRBV28 to TRBJ1-1; the match to TRBD1 covers 9 bases. Germline V lookup: CDR1 MDHEN, CDR2 SYDVKM. The ends lost 2 bases at V and 4 bases at J; junction bases unmatched: 8. The CDR3 spans 16 residues. CDR3 in DNA: TGTGCCAGCAGTTTAGAAAACAGGGGGCAGGGCACTGAAGCTTTCTTT. Protein sequence: CASSLENRGQGTEAFF.

This clone was seen a single time. The chain is built from TRBV11-1 and TRBJ2-1, with D perhaps matching TRBD2 (6 bases). Germline values: CDR1 SGHAT, CDR2 FQDESV (reference sequence). The ends were cut back, 3 bases at V and 4 bases at J, with 31 bases in the middle. The CDR3 runs to 21 residues. The CDR3 sequence: CASSLGGRFSVSPAPYNEQFF. The CDR3 DNA sequence: TGTGCCAGCAGCTTGGGAGGCCGGTTTAGCGTGAGCCCGGCTCCTTACAATGAGCAGTTCTTC.

At least ten counts were recorded for this clone. The chain couples TRBV28 to TRBJ2-2; D remains unclear. Per the germline V gene, CDR1 is MDHEN and CDR2 is SYDVKM. This CDR3 has 15 residues. Trimming pared 3 bases from V and 6 bases from J, leaving 14 bases between. The CDR3 is CASSFLGFGSGELFF. In DNA, the CDR3 is TGTGCCAGCAGTTTCTTGGGGTTTGGTTCCGGGGAGCTGTTTTTT.

This clone was counted ten times or more. CDR3: CASSLLTSGSTDTQYF. Written as DNA, the CDR3 is TGTGCCAGCAGTTTATTAACTAGCGGGAGCACAGATACGCAGTATTTT. The chain carries TRBV28 and TRBJ2-3; 9 bases agree with TRBD2. The length of the CDR3 is 16 residues. Germline CDR1 is MDHEN and CDR2 is SYDVKM. With V trimmed by 1 base and J by 0 bases, 2 bases remained unmatched.

This clone came up many times. The genes are TRBV27 and TRBJ2-7, with 11 bases identical to TRBD2. V lost 5 bases to trimming and J lost 4 bases; unmatched junction nucleotides: 16. In germline, CDR1 is MNHEY, CDR2 SMNVEV (reference sequence). This CDR3 contains 18 residues. The CDR3 protein is CASSQAEGTSGAPYEQYF. The CDR3, as DNA: TGTGCCAGCAGTCAGGCCGAGGGGACTAGCGGAGCCCCTTACGAGCAGTACTTC.